This T cell receptor (beta chain) came from a study of cytomegalovirus exposure and HLA in healthy donors. A multiplex PCR was run with 60 Vbeta primers and 13 Jbeta primers. Some clones are missing from TCRdb's copy, which holds only in-frame ones; the method was immunoSEQ multiplex PCR. This table has about 93,000 clones, around 77% appearing once. In regard to this clone: Its specificity is not known.

V was shortened by 0 bases and J by 5 bases, with 12 bases between the two germline ends. CDR3 length equals 14 residues. The germline V gene has CDR1 SGHDT and CDR2 YYEEEE. Study-wide points: Other equally common chains were less clonally expanded than HLA-associated TCR beta chains, a later analysis showed.

The chain employs TRBV5-6 and TRBJ2-7; D is unresolved. Sequencing was carried out using PBMCs. This sequence originates from a man aged 30 to 45 in good health and CMV-seronegative. CDR3 nucleotides: TGTGCCAGCAGCTTGGTTCACAGAGTAGACGAGCAGTACTTC. It yields the protein CASSLVHRVDEQYF.